The TCR beta chain described here comes from a study of T cell responses to AZD1222 COVID-19 vaccine. General study points: Elevations in Spike-specific TCR breadth and depth followed administration of two AZD1222 doses. Baseline seropositives among AZD1222 recipients totaled only 5 to 7. The sample set comprised mostly white British donors with more females, and clonal diversity was possibly underestimated. CD4 TCRs associated with vaccination spanned spike, dominating at 160-218 and 743-854.

Using immunoSEQ multiplex PCR, the repertoire was profiled, and TCRdb retains in-frame clones only, with some absent. This repertoire shows about 140,000 clones, about 92% found once; its top ten account for more than 0.85%. Germline V lookup: CDR1 KGHSH, CDR2 LQKENI. The CDR3 runs 19 residues. V lost 3 bases to trimming and J lost 5 bases, with 26 bases between them. Details on this clone: Its matching antigen is unknown.

The chain recombines TRBV18 with TRBJ1-5; D gene unclear. This material consisted of peripheral blood, taken on day 0 of MenACWY control vaccination. The source is an adult in good health. CDR3 bases: TGTGCCAGCTCACCGAATCTATTGGTGGCCGGGGATGGGGATCAGCCCCAGCATTTT. Translated, it gives CASSPNLLVAGDGDQPQHF.